Detailed here is one T cell receptor (beta chain). Researchers ran the PCR with 60 Vbeta and 13 Jbeta primers. TCRdb's table, derived via immunoSEQ multiplex PCR, lists solely in-frame clones and lacks some. The data contain 150,000 to 200,000 clones, roughly 74% of them seen just once; the ten biggest clones take up roughly 1.9%. The data originate from a study of cytomegalovirus exposure and HLA in healthy donors. CDR1 and CDR2 from the germline V gene are SGHNT and YENEEA. The length of the CDR3 is 15 residues. V lost 5 bases, J lost 3 bases, and 14 bases lay in between. The TCR originated in a woman aged 25-40 years in good health and CMV-seronegative. The sample taken for sequencing was PBMCs. The chain recombines TRBV11-3 with TRBJ2-1; D might be TRBD1 (6 bases). CDR3 sequence reads: CASSPGASGYNEQFF. CDR3 nucleotide sequence: TGTGCCAGCAGCCCAGGGGCCTCGGGCTACAATGAGCAGTTCTTC.